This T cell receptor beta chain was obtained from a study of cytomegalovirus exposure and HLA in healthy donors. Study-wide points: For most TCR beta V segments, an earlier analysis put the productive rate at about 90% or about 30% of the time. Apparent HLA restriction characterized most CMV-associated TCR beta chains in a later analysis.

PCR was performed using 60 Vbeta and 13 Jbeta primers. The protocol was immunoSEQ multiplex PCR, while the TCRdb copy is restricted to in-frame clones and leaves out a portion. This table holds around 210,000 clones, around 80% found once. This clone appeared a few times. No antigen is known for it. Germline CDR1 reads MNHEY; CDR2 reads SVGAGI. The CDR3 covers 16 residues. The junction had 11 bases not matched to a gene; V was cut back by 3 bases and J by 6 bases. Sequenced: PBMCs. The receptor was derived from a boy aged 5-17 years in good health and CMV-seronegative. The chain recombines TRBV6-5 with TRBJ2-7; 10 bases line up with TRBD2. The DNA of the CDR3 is TGTGCCAGCAGTTATTCGGTAGCGGGAGGTGATTCCGAGCAGTACTTC. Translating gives CASSYSVAGGDSEQYF.